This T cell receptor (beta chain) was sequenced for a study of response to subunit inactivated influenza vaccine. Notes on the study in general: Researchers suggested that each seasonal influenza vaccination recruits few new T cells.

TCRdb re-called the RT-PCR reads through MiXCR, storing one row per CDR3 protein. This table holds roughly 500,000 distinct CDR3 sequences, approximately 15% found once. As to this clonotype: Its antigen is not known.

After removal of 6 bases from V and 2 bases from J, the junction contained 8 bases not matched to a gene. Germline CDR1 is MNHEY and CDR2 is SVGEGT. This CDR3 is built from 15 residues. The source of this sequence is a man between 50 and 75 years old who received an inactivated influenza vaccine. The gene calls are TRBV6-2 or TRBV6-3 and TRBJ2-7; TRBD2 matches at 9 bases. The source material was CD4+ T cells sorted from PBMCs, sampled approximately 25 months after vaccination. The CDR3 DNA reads TGTGCCAGCAGGGGGGCTAGCGGGACCCCCTACGAGCAGTACTTC. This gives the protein CASRGASGTPYEQYF.